This paragraph reports one TCR beta chain. Trimming at V came to 7 bases and at J to 4 bases, leaving 8 bases not matched to a gene. Germline V gives CDR1 LNHDA, CDR2 SQIVND (reference sequence). The CDR3 is 15 amino acids. The source of the sample is a study of blood T cell repertoires in COVID-19. The wider study: From the United States, Italy and Spain came samples of acute and convalescent COVID-19. From T cells, B-cell-depleted T cells, or PBMCs came the material, which was cDNA or gDNA.

Data came from immunoSEQ multiplex PCR; TCRdb stores just in-frame clones and leaves some out. The sample shows about 89,000 clones, around 88% of them seen only once. V and J are TRBV19 and TRBJ1-4; 8 nucleotides line up with TRBD1. The material sequenced was peripheral blood. The sequence derives from a man aged 60 to 69 with acute or convalescent COVID-19. The CDR3 nucleotides read TGTGCCAGTACCAAGGGACAGGCCGGTAATGAAAAACTGTTTTTT. It yields the protein CASTKGQAGNEKLFF.